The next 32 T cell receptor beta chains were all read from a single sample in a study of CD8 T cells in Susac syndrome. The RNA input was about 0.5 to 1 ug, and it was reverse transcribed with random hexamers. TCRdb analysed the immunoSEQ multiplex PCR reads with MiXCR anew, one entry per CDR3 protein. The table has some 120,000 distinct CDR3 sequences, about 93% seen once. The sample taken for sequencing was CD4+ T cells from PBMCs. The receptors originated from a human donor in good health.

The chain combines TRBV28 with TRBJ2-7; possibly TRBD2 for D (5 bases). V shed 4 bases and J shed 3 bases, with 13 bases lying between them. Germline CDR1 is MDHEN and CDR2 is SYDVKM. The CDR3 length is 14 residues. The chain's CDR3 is CASSYFSGIYEQYF. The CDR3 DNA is TGTGCCAGCAGTTATTTTTCCGGGATCTACGAGCAGTACTTC.

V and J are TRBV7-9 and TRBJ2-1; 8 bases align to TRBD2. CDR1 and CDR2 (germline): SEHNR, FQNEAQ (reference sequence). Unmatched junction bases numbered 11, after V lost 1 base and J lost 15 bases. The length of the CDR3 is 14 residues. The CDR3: CASSLGSGARKLFF. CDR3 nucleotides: TGTGCCAGCAGCTTAGGTAGCGGGGCCCGAAAGCTGTTCTTC.

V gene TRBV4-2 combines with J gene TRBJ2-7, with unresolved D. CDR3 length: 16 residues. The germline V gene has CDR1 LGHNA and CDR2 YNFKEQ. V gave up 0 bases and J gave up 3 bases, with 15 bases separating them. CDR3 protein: CASSQEVTYYNYEQYF. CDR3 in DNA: TGTGCCAGCAGCCAAGAGGTGACGTACTATAACTACGAGCAGTACTTC.

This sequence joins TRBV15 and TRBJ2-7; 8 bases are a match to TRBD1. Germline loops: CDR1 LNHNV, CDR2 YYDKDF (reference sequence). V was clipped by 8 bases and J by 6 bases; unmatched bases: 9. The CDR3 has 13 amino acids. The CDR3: CATRNGQGFEQYF. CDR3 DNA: TGTGCCACCCGAAACGGACAGGGTTTCGAGCAGTACTTC.

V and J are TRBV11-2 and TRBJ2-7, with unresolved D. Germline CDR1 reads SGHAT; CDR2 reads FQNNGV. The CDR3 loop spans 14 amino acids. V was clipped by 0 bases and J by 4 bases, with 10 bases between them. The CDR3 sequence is CASSLDYSSYEQYF. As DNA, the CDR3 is TGTGCCAGCAGCTTAGATTATTCCTCTTACGAGCAGTACTTC.

CDR3 protein: CASSLVLRGARVVAYEQYF. As DNA, the CDR3 is TGTGCCAGCAGTTTAGTTCTTAGGGGGGCCCGCGTAGTGGCCTACGAGCAGTACTTC. The chain uses TRBV12-3 or TRBV12-4 and TRBJ2-7, with D possibly being TRBD1 or TRBD2 (6 bases each). V lost 1 base and J lost 2, with 24 bases in between. The CDR3 covers 19 residues.

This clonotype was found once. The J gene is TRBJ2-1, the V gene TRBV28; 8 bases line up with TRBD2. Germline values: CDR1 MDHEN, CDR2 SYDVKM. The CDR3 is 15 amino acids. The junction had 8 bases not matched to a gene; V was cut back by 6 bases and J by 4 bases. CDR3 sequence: CASSSSGSQYNEQFF. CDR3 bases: TGTGCCAGCAGCTCCAGCGGGAGTCAGTACAATGAGCAGTTCTTC.

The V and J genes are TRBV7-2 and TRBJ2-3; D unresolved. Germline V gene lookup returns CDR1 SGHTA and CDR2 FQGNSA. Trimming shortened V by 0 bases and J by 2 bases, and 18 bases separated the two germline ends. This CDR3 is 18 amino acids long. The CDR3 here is CASSLAYVGGPATDTQYF. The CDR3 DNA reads TGTGCCAGCAGCTTAGCGTACGTGGGCGGACCGGCCACAGATACGCAGTATTTT.

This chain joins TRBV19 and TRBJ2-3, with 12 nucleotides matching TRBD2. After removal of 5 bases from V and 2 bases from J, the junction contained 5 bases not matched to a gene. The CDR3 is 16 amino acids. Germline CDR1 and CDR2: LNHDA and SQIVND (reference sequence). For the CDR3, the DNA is TGTGCCAGTAGTTTCCGACTAGCGGGGGACACAGATACGCAGTATTTT. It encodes CASSFRLAGDTDTQYF.

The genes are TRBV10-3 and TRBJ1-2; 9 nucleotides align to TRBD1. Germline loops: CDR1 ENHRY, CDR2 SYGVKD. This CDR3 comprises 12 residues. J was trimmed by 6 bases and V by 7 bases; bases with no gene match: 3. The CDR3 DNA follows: TGTGCCATCACCGGGGACAGGGATGGCTACACCTTC. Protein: CAITGDRDGYTF.

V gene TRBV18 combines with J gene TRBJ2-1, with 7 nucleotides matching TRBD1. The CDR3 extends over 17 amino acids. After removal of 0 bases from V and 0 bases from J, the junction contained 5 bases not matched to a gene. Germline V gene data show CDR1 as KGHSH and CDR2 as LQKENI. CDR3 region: CASSPPLGQSSYNEQFF. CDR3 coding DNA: TGTGCCAGCTCACCACCTCTGGGACAGTCCTCCTACAATGAGCAGTTCTTC.

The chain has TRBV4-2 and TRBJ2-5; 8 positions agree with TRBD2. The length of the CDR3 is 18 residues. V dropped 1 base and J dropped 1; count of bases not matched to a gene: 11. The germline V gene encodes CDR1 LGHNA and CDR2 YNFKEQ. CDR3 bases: TGTGCCAGCAGCCAAGGGCAGGGTTCGGCGGGAGGCCAAGAGACCCAGTACTTC. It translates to CASSQGQGSAGGQETQYF.

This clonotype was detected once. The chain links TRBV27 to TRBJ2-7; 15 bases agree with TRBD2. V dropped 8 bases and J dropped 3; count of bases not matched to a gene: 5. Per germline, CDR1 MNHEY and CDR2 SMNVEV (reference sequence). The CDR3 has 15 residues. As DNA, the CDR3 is TGTGCCAGCCGCGGACTAGCGGGAGGGAACTACGAGCAGTACTTC. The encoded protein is CASRGLAGGNYEQYF.

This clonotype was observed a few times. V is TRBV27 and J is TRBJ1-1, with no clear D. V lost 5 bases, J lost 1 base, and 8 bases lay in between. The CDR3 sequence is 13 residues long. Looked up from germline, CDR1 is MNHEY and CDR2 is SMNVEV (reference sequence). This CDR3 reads CASSPRGNTEAFF. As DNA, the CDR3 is TGTGCCAGCAGTCCTCGGGGGAACACTGAAGCTTTCTTT.

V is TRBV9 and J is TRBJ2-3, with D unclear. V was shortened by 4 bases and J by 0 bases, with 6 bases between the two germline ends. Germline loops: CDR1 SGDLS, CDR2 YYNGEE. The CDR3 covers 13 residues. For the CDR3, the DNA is TGTGCCAGCAGCAAGTTGAGCACAGATACGCAGTATTTT. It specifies CASSKLSTDTQYF.

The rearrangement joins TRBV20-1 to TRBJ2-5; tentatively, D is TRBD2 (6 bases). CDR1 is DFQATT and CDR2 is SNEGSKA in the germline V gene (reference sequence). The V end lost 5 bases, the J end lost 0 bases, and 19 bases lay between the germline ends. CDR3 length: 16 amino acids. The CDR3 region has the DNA TGCAGTGCTCTTATCGTTGGGACTCCGTACCAAGAGACCCAGTACTTC. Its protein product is CSALIVGTPYQETQYF.

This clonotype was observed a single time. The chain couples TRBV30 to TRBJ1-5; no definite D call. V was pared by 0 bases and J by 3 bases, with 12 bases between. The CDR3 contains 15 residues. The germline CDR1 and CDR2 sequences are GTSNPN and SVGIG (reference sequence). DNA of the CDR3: TGTGCCTGGAGTGTTGGGTCGACTCACAATCAGCCCCAGCATTTT. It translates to CAWSVGSTHNQPQHF.

CDR3 loop: CASSRLSGTLTGEQYF. The CDR3 DNA reads TGTGCCAGCAGCCGACTATCCGGGACACTGACGGGTGAGCAGTACTTC. The chain recombines TRBV14 with TRBJ2-7, with D tentatively TRBD1 (6 bases). Germline CDR1 reads SGHDN; CDR2 reads FVKESK. Trimming removed 4 bases from V and 7 bases from J, with 23 bases in between. The CDR3 is 16 amino acids.

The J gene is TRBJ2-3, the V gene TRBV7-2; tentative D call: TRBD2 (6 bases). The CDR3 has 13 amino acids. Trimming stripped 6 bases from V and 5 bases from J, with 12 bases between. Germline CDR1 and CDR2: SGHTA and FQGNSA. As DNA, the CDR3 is TGTGCCAGCAGACGAAGACTAGAAGATACGCAGTATTTT. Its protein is CASRRRLEDTQYF.

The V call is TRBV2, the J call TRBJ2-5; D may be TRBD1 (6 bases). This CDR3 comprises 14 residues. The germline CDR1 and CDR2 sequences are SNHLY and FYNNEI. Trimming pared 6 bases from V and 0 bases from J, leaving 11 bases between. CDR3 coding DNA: TGTGCCAGCAGAACCGGACAGTACCAAGAGACCCAGTACTTC. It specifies CASRTGQYQETQYF.

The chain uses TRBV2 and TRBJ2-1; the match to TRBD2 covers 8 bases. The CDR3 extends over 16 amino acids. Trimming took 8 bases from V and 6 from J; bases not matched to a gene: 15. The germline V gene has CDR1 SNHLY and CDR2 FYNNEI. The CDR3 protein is CASQFKLADVGNEQFF. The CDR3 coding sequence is TGTGCCAGCCAATTTAAACTAGCGGATGTTGGCAATGAGCAGTTCTTC.

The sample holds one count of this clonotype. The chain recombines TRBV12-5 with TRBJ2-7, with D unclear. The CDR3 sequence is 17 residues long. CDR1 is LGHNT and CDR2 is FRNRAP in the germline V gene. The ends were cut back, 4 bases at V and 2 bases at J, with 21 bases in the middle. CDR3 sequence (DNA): TGTGCTAGTGGTTCTGACTGGGTTGGAAGGGTGACCTACGAGCAGTACTTC. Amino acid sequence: CASGSDWVGRVTYEQYF.

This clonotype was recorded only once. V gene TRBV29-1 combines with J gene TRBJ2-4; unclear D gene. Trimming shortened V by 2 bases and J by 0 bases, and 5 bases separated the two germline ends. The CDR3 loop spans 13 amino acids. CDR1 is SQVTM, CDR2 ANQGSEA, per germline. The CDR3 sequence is CSVEKLAKNIQYF. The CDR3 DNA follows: TGCAGCGTTGAAAAACTAGCCAAAAACATTCAGTACTTC.

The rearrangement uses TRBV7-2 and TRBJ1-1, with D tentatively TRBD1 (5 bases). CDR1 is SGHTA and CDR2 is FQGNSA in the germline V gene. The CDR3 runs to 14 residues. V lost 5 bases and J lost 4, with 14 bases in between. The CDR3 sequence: CASSPQPGTTEAFF. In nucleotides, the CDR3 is TGTGCCAGCAGCCCCCAACCAGGGACCACTGAAGCTTTCTTT.

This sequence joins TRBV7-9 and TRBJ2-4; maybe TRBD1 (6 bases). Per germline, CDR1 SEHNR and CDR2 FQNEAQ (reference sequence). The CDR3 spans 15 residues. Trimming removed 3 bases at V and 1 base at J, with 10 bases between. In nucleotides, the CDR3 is TGTGCCAGCAGCTTTCAGGGGCCGGCCAAAAACATTCAGTACTTC. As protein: CASSFQGPAKNIQYF.

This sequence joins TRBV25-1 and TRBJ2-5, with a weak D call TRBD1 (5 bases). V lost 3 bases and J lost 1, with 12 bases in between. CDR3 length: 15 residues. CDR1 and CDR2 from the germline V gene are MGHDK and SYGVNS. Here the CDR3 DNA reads TGTGCCAGCAGTGATTTTCAGGGCGTCCAAGAGACCCAGTACTTC. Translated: CASSDFQGVQETQYF.

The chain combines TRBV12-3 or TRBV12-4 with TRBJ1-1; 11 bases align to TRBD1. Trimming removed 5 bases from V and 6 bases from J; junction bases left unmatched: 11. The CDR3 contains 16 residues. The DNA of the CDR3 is TGTGCCAGCAGTGACCCAGCGGACAGGGGGCTGGCTGAAGCTTTCTTT. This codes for CASSDPADRGLAEAFF.

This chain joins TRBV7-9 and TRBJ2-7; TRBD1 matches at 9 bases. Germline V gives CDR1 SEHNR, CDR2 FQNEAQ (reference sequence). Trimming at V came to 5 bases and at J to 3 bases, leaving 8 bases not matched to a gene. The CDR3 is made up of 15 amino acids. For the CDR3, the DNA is TGTGCCAGCAGCCCTGGACAGGGGACCCACTACGAGCAGTACTTC. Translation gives CASSPGQGTHYEQYF.

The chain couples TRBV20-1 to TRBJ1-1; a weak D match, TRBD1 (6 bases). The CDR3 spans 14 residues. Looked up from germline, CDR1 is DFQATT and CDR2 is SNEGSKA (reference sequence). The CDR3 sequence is CSGYKGGENTEAFF. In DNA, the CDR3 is TGCAGCGGTTACAAGGGGGGCGAGAACACTGAAGCTTTCTTT.

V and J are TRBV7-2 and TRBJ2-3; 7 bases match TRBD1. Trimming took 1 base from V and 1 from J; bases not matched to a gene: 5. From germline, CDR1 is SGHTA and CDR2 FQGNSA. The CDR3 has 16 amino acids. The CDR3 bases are TGTGCCAGCAGCTTAGTAGGAACAGGGGGCACAGATACGCAGTATTTT. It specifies CASSLVGTGGTDTQYF.

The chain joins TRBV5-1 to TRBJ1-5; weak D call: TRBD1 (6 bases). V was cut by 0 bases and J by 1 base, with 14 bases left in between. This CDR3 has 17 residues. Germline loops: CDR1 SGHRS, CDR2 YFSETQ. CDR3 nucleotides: TGCGCCAGCAGCTTGGGACCGGCAGGGGTAAGCAATCAGCCCCAGCATTTT. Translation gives CASSLGPAGVSNQPQHF.

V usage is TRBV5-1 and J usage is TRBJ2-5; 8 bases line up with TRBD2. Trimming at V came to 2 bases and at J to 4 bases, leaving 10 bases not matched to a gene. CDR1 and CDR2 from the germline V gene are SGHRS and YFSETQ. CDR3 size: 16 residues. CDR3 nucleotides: TGCGCCAGCAGCTTTGGATTAGCGGGACTTCCAGAGACCCAGTACTTC. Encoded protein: CASSFGLAGLPETQYF.